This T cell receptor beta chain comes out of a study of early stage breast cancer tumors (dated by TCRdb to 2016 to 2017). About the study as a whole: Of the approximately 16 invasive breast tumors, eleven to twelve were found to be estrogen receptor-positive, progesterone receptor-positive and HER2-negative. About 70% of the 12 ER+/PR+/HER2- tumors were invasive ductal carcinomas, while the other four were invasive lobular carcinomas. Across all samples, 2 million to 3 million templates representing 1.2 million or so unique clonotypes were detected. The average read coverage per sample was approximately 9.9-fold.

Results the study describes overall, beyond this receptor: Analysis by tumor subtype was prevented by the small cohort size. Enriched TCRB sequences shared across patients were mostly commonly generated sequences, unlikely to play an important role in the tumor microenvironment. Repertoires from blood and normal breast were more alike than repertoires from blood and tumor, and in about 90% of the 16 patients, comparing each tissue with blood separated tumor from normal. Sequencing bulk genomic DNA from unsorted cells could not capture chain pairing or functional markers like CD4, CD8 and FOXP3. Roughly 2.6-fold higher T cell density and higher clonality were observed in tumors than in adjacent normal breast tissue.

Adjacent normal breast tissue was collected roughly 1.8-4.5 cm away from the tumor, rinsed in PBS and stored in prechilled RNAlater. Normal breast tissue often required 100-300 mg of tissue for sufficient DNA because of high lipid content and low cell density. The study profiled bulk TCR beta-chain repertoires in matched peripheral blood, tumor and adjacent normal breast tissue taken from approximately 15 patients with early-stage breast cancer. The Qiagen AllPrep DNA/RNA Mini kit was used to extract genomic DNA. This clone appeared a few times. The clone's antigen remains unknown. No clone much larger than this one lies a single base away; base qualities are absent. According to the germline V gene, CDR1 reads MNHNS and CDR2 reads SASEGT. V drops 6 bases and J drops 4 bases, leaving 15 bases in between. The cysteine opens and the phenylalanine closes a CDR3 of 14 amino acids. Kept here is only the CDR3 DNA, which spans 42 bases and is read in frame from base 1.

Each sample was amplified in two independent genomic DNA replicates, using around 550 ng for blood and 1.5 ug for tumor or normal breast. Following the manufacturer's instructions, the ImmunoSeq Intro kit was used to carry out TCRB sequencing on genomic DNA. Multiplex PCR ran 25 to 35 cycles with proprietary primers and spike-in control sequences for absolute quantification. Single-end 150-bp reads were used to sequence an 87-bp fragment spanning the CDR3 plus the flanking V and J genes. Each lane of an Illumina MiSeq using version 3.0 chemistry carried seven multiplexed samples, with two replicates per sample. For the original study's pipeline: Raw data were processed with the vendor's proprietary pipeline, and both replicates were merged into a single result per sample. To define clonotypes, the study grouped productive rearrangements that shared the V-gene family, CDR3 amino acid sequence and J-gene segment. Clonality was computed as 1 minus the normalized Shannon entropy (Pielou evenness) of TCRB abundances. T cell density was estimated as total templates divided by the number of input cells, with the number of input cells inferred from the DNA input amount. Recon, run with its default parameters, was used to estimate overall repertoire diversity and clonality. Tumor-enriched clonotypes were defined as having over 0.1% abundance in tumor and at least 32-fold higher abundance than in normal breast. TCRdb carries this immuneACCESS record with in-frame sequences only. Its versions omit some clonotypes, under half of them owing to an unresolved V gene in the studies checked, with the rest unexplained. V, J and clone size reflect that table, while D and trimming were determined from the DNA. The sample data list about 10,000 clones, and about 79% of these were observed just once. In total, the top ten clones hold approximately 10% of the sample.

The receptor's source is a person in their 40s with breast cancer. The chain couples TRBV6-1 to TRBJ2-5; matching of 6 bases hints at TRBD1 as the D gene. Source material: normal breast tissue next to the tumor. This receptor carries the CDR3 CASSVSPTGETQYF. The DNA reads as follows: TGTGCCAGCAGCGTGAGCCCGACAGGAGAGACCCAGTACTTC.